This section outlines one T cell receptor beta chain sequence together with its context. It lacks a known antigen. No base-level quality is on record; no much larger clone is a single base apart. TCRbeta CDR3 regions were amplified from genomic DNA using the immunoSEQ Assay, a bias-controlled multiplex PCR. The published analysis was carried out like this. Nucleated cell counts per sample were estimated from amplification of reference gene primers within the assay. To quantify the absolute abundance of each unique TCRbeta CDR3 rearrangement, sequence reads were collapsed and filtered. For each sample, productive Simpson clonality was calculated as the square root of Simpson's diversity index across productive rearrangements. TCRdb holds this immuneACCESS table with in-frame rearrangements only. Some clones are missing; in checked studies, unresolved V genes explain under half, and the rest has no known cause. V and J calls and clone size are given by that table; D and trimming were obtained from the DNA. The sample has roughly 100,000 clones on record, about 90% of them singletons. Jointly, the top ten make up around 16% of the sample.

The data originate from a study of blood T cell repertoires in COVID-19 (TCRdb year 2020). Broadly, across the study: The collaborator samples originated in the United States, Italy and Spain and spanned the acute and convalescent phases of COVID-19. The prospective study material was composed of cDNA or gDNA derived from T cells, B-cell-depleted T cells, or PBMCs. The dataset comprised deeply sampled blood TCRbeta repertoires from subjects exposed to, actively infected with, or recovered from COVID-19. A freely available public database, intended as a resource for researchers studying the immune response to SARS-CoV-2, is where the repertoires were released. Samples were obtained from the ongoing ImmuneRACE study (first 160 participants) and from roughly 1,300 subjects provided by 6 global collaborators. Nearly every sample came with metadata listing a de-identified subject ID, COVID-19 status, age in years and sex. Where available, HLA class I and class II types were obtained from metadata supplied by the sample provider rather than from assay-based typing. Here is what the overall study found, with its caveats: Clinical and demographic metadata were provided uncurated, with the amount varying by source and participant.

The collaborating institutions used their own protocols to collect whole blood in K2EDTA tubes. For TCRbeta analysis, collaborator samples were shipped as frozen whole blood, as isolated PBMCs, or as DNA extracted from either sample type. The cysteine opens and the phenylalanine closes a CDR3 of 14 amino acids. Just CDR3 DNA is preserved here, 42 bases in frame from base 1. After removal of 7 bases from V and 2 bases from J, the junction retains 4 bases not matched to a gene. Reading the germline V gene gives CDR1 MNHEY and CDR2 SVGAGI. This TCR was recovered from a man in his fifties or sixties with acute or convalescent COVID-19. The V and J genes are TRBV6-5 and TRBJ1-5; TRBD1 agrees with 8 junctional bases. Sequencing input: peripheral blood. The DNA reads as follows: TGTGCCAGCATACCGGGACAGGGCAATCAGCCCCAGCATTTT. Its coded protein is CASIPGQGNQPQHF.